The 30 T cell receptor beta chains reported below all come from one sample, sequenced in a study of T cell repertoires in cytomegalovirus infection. Each CDR3 protein gets one entry after TCRdb re-called the reads with MiXCR. The sample includes about 890,000 distinct CDR3 sequences, around 31% of them seen just once. Which antigens these TCRs recognize remains unknown. The sequencing used cultured CD8+ T cells from PBMCs, collected from culture after CMV antigen stimulation. These receptors were obtained from a human donor in good health (CMV status not recorded). Some clones in this sample may be carry-over from other donors' samples.

To note about this clonotype: Sequence at one end of the junction differs from germline and may be a read error. V gene TRBV28 combines with J gene TRBJ2-1; D is ambiguous. This CDR3 is built from 15 residues. The germline V gene encodes CDR1 MDHEN and CDR2 SYDVKM. CDR3 amino acids: CAISTTVNSYNEQFF. The CDR3 DNA sequence: TGTGCCATCAGTACCACGGTGAACTCCTACAATGAGCAGTTCTTC. The full variable domain, rest sourced from reference TRBV28 and TRBJ2-1, is DVKVTQSSRYLVKRTGEKVFLECVQDMDHENMFWYRQDPGLGLRLIYFSYDVKMKEKGDIPEGYSVSREKKERFSLILESASTNQTSMYLCAISTTVNSYNEQFFGPGTRLTVL.

This clonotype occurred a few times. The rearrangement uses TRBV6-2 or TRBV6-3 and TRBJ2-7; D is uncertain. Germline V gene lookup returns CDR1 MNHEY and CDR2 SVGEGT. The CDR3 extends over 12 amino acids. Trimming left V 2 bases short and J 4 bases short, with 6 bases between. The chain's CDR3 is CASSYTVYEQYF. The CDR3 coding sequence is TGTGCCAGCAGTTACACGGTTTACGAGCAGTACTTC.

The V gene is TRBV7-6, the J gene TRBJ2-1; no clear D. Trimming removed 1 base at V and 2 bases at J, with 9 bases between. There are 15 residues in the CDR3. Germline V lookup: CDR1 SGHVS, CDR2 FNYEAQ. CDR3 DNA sequence: TGTGCCAGCAGCTTAGGCGAGGCTACCTACAATGAGCAGTTCTTC. Protein sequence: CASSLGEATYNEQFF.

This clonotype was detected only a few times. The chain joins TRBV6-2 or TRBV6-3 to TRBJ2-1; D unclear. There are 15 residues in the CDR3. Trimming cost V 2 bases and J 8 bases, with 16 bases left between them. The V gene's germline CDR1 is MNHEY and CDR2 SVGEGT. CDR3 sequence reads: CASSYEIPGGDEQFF. CDR3 in DNA: TGTGCCAGCAGTTACGAGATACCGGGTGGGGATGAGCAGTTCTTC.

The J gene is TRBJ2-1, the V gene TRBV10-3; TRBD2 aligns across 12 bases. Germline loops: CDR1 ENHRY, CDR2 SYGVKD. The J segment lost 5 bases and the V segment lost 0 bases, leaving 2 bases of the junction unmatched. CDR3 length: 16 amino acids. The CDR3 bases are TGTGCCATCAGTGAGTCGCCTAGCGGGGGGGACAATGAGCAGTTCTTC. Amino acids: CAISESPSGGDNEQFF.

This clonotype has a count of ten or more. The chain carries TRBV12-3 or TRBV12-4 and TRBJ1-3, with D hard to call. Trimming removed 7 bases at V and 8 bases at J, with 24 bases between. This CDR3 is built from 16 residues. In nucleotides, the CDR3 is TGTGCCAGCATCATGAGGGCGGAAATCAATAGTGACACCATATATTTT. Its translation is CASIMRAEINSDTIYF.

V gene TRBV2 combines with J gene TRBJ1-1; D gene unclear. From germline, CDR1 is SNHLY and CDR2 FYNNEI. V was pared by 10 bases and J by 3 bases, with 12 bases between. The CDR3 runs 12 residues. The CDR3 DNA is TGTGCCACCTCGGGCGGGTACACTGAAGCTTTCTTT. This sequence encodes CATSGGYTEAFF.

This clonotype was detected a few times. The V and J genes are TRBV27 and TRBJ2-3; 13 nucleotides match TRBD2. CDR1 is MNHEY and CDR2 is SMNVEV in the germline V gene (reference sequence). Trimming took 5 bases from V and 7 from J; bases not matched to a gene: 3. The CDR3 is 14 residues long. The CDR3: CASSTSGGAYTQYF. In nucleotides, the CDR3 is TGTGCCAGCAGTACTAGCGGGGGGGCCTATACGCAGTATTTT.

Note on this clonotype: A single base separates this from a much larger clone, so it may be a read error. The V gene is TRBV7-2, the J gene TRBJ2-7; possibly TRBD1 or TRBD2 for D (5 bases each). Germline CDR1 is SGHTA and CDR2 is FQGNSA. The CDR3 contains 13 residues. The CDR3 is CASSGTGPYERYF. The CDR3 DNA follows: TGTGCCAGCAGTGGGACGGGGCCCTACGAGCGGTACTTC.

V gene TRBV7-2 combines with J gene TRBJ2-7; D remains ambiguous. The germline V gene encodes CDR1 SGHTA and CDR2 FQGNSA. V lost 0 bases, J lost 2 bases, and 11 bases lay in between. CDR3 length: 15 amino acids. The CDR3, as DNA: TGTGCCAGCAGCTTAGCGTCCGGCTCCACCTACGAGCAGTACGTC. Protein: CASSLASGSTYEQYV.

The J gene is TRBJ1-1, the V gene TRBV14; D perhaps matches TRBD1 (5 bases). With 1 base removed from V and 1 base from J, the gap between germline ends came to 16 bases. The germline CDR1 and CDR2 sequences are SGHDN and FVKESK. CDR3 length: 17 amino acids. The CDR3 sequence is CASSQVLPWRGNTEAFF. CDR3 coding DNA: TGTGCCAGCAGCCAAGTGCTCCCGTGGAGGGGGAACACTGAAGCTTTCTTT. Together with reference TRBV14 and TRBJ1-1, the CDR3 gives the full variable domain: EAGVTQFPSHSVIEKGQTVTLRCDPISGHDNLYWYRRVMGKEIKFLLHFVKESKQDESGMPNNRFLAERTGGTYSTLKVQPAELEDSGVYFCASSQVLPWRGNTEAFFGQGTRLTVV.

This clonotype was seen at least ten times. The genes are TRBV7-4 and TRBJ2-3; D is unclear. V was cut by 3 bases and J by 0 bases, with 13 bases left in between. This CDR3 has 16 amino acids. Germline V gene sequence: CDR1 SGHVT, CDR2 SQSDAQ. The CDR3 loop reads CASSFLIISSTDTQYF. DNA of the CDR3: TGTGCCAGCAGCTTCCTGATCATTTCTAGCACAGATACGCAGTATTTT. Full variable domain (outside the CDR3, taken from reference TRBV7-4 and TRBJ2-3): GAGVSQSPRYKVAKRGRDVALRCDSISGHVTLYWYRQTLGQGSEVLTYSQSDAQRDKSGRPSGRFSAERPERSVSTLKIQRTEQGDSAVYLCASSFLIISSTDTQYFGPGTRLTVL.

The sample holds many counts of this clonotype. This chain uses TRBV7-6 with TRBJ1-1; D call uncertain. Germline V gene lookup returns CDR1 SGHVS and CDR2 FNYEAQ. V lost 3 bases to trimming and J lost 3 bases, with 14 bases between them. The CDR3 is 15 residues long. For the CDR3, the DNA is TGTGCCAGCAGCTTTGGGCCTTACGAACACACTGAAGCTTTCTTT. Amino acid sequence: CASSFGPYEHTEAFF.

This clonotype was seen more than once but under ten times. This chain joins TRBV7-2 and TRBJ1-1; 9 nucleotides agree with TRBD1. The V gene end was trimmed by 0 bases and the J gene end by 1 base; junction bases not matched to a gene: 3. The CDR3 has 16 amino acids. Germline CDR1 and CDR2: SGHTA and FQGNSA. The chain's CDR3 is CASSLAYRGQNTEAFF. In DNA form, the CDR3 reads TGTGCCAGCAGCTTAGCTTACAGGGGGCAGAACACTGAAGCTTTCTTT.

This clonotype was seen at least ten times. The chain employs TRBV7-9 and TRBJ2-1; 8 bases align to TRBD2. Germline CDR1 is SEHNR and CDR2 is FQNEAQ (reference sequence). This CDR3 region has 15 residues. Trimming removed 1 base from V and 5 bases from J; junction bases left unmatched: 4. The chain's CDR3 is CASSLVSGANNEQFF. CDR3 DNA sequence: TGTGCCAGCAGCTTAGTTAGCGGGGCAAACAATGAGCAGTTCTTC.

This clonotype was counted a single time. Because the CDR3 is missing its conserved closing phenylalanine or tryptophan, this is likely a read error. V is TRBV11-2 and J is TRBJ1-1; unclear D gene. Germline-derived CDR1 and CDR2 are SGHAT and FQNNGV. This CDR3 comprises 13 residues. The V gene lost 0 bases and the J gene lost 5 bases, with 7 bases spanning the gap. This CDR3 is CASSLDGQTEAFY. In DNA form, the CDR3 reads TGTGCCAGCAGCTTAGATGGGCAGACTGAAGCTTTCTAT.

In the case of this clonotype: Mismatch with germline at one junction end may stem from a read error. The chain carries TRBV7-9 and TRBJ1-3, with 7 nucleotides matching TRBD1. Looked up from germline, CDR1 is SEHNR and CDR2 is FQNEAQ (reference sequence). The length of the CDR3 is 12 residues. The CDR3 protein is CASSVDRVAMHF. DNA of the CDR3: TGTGCCAGCAGCGTAGACAGGGTGGCTATGCATTTT. The entire variable domain, with the rest obtained from reference TRBV7-9 and TRBJ1-3, is as follows: DTGVSQNPRHKITKRGQNVTFRCDPISEHNRLYWYRQTLGQGPEFLTYFQNEAQLEKSRLLSDRFSAERPKGSFSTLEIQRTEQGDSAMYLCASSVDRVAMHFGEGSWLTVV.

The rearrangement links TRBV9 to TRBJ2-5, with 11 bases fitting TRBD2. With V trimmed by 3 bases and J by 2 bases, 9 bases remained unmatched. The CDR3 is made up of 17 amino acids. CDR1 SGDLS and CDR2 YYNGEE come from the germline V gene. This CDR3 is CASSGGPTSGEQETQYF. DNA of the CDR3: TGTGCCAGCAGCGGCGGACCGACTAGCGGGGAACAAGAGACCCAGTACTTC.

The CDR3 loop reads CASSSRGGRNSYNEQFF. CDR3 DNA sequence: TGTGCCAGCAGTTCCCGCGGGGGACGGAACTCCTACAATGAGCAGTTCTTC. The chain carries TRBV27 and TRBJ2-1, with 7 bases matching TRBD2. The CDR3 is 17 residues long. Germline CDR1 reads MNHEY; CDR2 reads SMNVEV (reference sequence). Trimming removed 4 bases from V and 0 bases from J; junction bases left unmatched: 9.

The chain uses TRBV19 and TRBJ1-2, with 7 nucleotides matching TRBD1. Looked up from germline, CDR1 is LNHDA and CDR2 is SQIVND (reference sequence). The CDR3 consists of 16 residues. Trimming cost V 5 bases and J 3 bases; bases outside gene matches: 12. This chain's CDR3 is CASSAHRDSGYYGYTF. CDR3 sequence (DNA): TGTGCCAGTAGTGCCCACCGGGACAGCGGATACTATGGCTACACCTTC.

This clonotype appeared a few times. The V call is TRBV4-1, the J call TRBJ1-5; D not resolved. The CDR3 consists of 17 residues. Trimming took off 0 bases at V and 1 base at J, with 13 bases between the two ends. Germline V CDR1 and CDR2: MGHRA, YSYEKL. As DNA, the CDR3 is TGCGCCAGCAGCCAAGATTACTACCAGGACAGCAATCAGCCCCAGCATTTT. Amino acids: CASSQDYYQDSNQPQHF.

This clonotype appeared a few times. The genes are TRBV9 and TRBJ1-5; D gene uncertain. The CDR3 consists of 14 residues. The ends were cut back, 0 bases at V and 8 bases at J, with 12 bases in the middle. Germline V gene lookup returns CDR1 SGDLS and CDR2 YYNGEE. In nucleotides, the CDR3 is TGTGCCAGCAGCGTAGATCTTAGTATGAAGCCCCAGCATTTT. This gives the protein CASSVDLSMKPQHF.

The chain has TRBV6-2 or TRBV6-3 and TRBJ2-4, with D unclear. With 2 bases removed from V and 0 bases from J, the gap between germline ends came to 11 bases. Per germline, CDR1 MNHEY and CDR2 SVGEGT. This CDR3 spans 16 amino acids. The CDR3 loop is CASSYLTDLAKNIQYF. The CDR3 DNA sequence: TGTGCCAGCAGTTACCTGACGGATCTAGCCAAAAACATTCAGTACTTC.

This clonotype was detected many times. The J gene is TRBJ2-3, the V gene TRBV7-2; D call uncertain. Trimming cost V 2 bases and J 5 bases, with 8 bases left between them. The CDR3 consists of 13 residues. CDR1 SGHTA and CDR2 FQGNSA come from the germline V gene. The CDR3, as DNA: TGTGCCAGCAGCTTACCCCCCGTAGATACGCAGTATTTT. It specifies CASSLPPVDTQYF.

The chain combines TRBV28 with TRBJ1-1; D possibly corresponds to TRBD1 (5 bases). V was shortened by 5 bases and J by 5 bases, with 18 bases between the two germline ends. CDR1 is MDHEN, CDR2 SYDVKM, per germline. This CDR3 comprises 15 residues. The CDR3 here is CASSLGHSRGTEAFF. In nucleotides, the CDR3 is TGTGCCAGCAGTCTCGGACACTCAAGAGGGACTGAAGCTTTCTTT.

This sequence joins TRBV11-2 and TRBJ1-2; D is unclear. The CDR3 runs 13 residues. The ends were cut back, 3 bases at V and 5 bases at J, with 10 bases in the middle. From germline, CDR1 is SGHAT and CDR2 FQNNGV. For the CDR3, the DNA is TGTGCCAGCAGCTTTTCCAGCGGGTATGGCTACACCTTC. It codes for CASSFSSGYGYTF. Together with reference TRBV11-2 and TRBJ1-2, the CDR3 gives the full variable domain: EAGVAQSPRYKIIEKRQSVAFWCNPISGHATLYWYQQILGQGPKLLIQFQNNGVVDDSQLPKDRFSAERLKGVDSTLKIQPAKLEDSAVYLCASSFSSGYGYTFGSGTRLTVV.

This chain links TRBV7-4 with TRBJ1-2; TRBD1 might be the D (6 bases). V lost 5 bases, J lost 3 bases, and 19 bases lay in between. This CDR3 has 16 amino acids. CDR1 is SGHVT and CDR2 is SQSDAQ in the germline V gene. The CDR3 nucleotides are TGTGCCAGCAGCCCGGCCGTCGGGGGCGACGACTATGGCTACACCTTC. Translating gives CASSPAVGGDDYGYTF.

Details on this clonotype: This may arise from a read error, as a much more abundant clone is one base away. Without the conserved terminal phenylalanine or tryptophan, this CDR3 likely stems from a read error. The rearrangement joins TRBV5-4 to TRBJ1-1; 8 positions match TRBD1. V trimming: 3 bases; J trimming: 1 base; junction bases outside the gene matches: 2. Germline values: CDR1 SGHNT, CDR2 YYREEE (reference sequence). The length of the CDR3 is 14 residues. The CDR3 DNA is TGTGCCAGCAGCTCACAGGGGGGGAACACTGAAGCTTTCCTT. This codes for CASSSQGGNTEAFL.

Many counts were recorded for this clonotype. The chain combines TRBV7-2 with TRBJ1-5; D is perhaps TRBD1 (5 bases). Germline V gives CDR1 SGHTA, CDR2 FQGNSA. V gave up 6 bases and J gave up 4 bases, with 10 bases separating them. The CDR3 runs 13 residues. Written as DNA, the CDR3 is TGTGCCAGCAGTTGGGGCAGGAATCAGCCCCAGCATTTT. Translated: CASSWGRNQPQHF.

In its sample, this clonotype was seen a few times. The chain is built from TRBV24-1 and TRBJ2-3; 10 nucleotides agree with TRBD2. The V and J ends lost 0 bases and 4 bases, in that order; junction bases with no gene match: 6. This CDR3 is 17 amino acids long. Germline V lookup: CDR1 KGHDR, CDR2 SFDVKD. In nucleotides, the CDR3 is TGTGCCACCAGTGATTTGCGGGCTAGCGGGAGTCCAGATACGCAGTATTTT. It codes for CATSDLRASGSPDTQYF.